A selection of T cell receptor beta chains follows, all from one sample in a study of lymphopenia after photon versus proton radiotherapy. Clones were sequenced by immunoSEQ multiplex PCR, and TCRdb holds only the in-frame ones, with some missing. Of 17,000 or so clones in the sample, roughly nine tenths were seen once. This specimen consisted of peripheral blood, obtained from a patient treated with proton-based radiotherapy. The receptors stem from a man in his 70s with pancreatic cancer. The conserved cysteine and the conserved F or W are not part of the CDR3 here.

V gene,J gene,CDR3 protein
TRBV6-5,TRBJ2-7,ASSYPLTCPGEQY
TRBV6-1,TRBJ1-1,ASSGRQGQPTLNTEAF
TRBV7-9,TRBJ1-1,ASSRTGTPGGEAF
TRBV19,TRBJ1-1,ASSIRLGGEGMNTEAF
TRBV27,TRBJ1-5,ASSSAQGNQPQH
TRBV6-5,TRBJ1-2,ASSDPTLGYT
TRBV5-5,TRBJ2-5,ASSSRDRGPWETQY
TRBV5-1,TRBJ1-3,ASSPAGGQNTIY
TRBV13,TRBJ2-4,ASSFLLAKNIQY
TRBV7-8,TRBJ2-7,ASSPRLAGGSYEQY
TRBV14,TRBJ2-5,ASSRGQGANNVETQY
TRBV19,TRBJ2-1,ASLSQTGSSYNEQF
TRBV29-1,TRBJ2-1,SYDLSVEQF
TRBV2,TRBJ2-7,ASRVGRSYEQY
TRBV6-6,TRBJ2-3,ASSYRGPSTDTQY
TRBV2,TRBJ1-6,ASSLGQPNSPLH
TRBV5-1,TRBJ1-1,ASSLGAGGMNTEAF
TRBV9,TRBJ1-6,ASSVLGFDSPLH
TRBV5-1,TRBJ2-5,ASSLEPSGLRQETQY
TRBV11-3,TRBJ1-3,ASTKGSGNTIY
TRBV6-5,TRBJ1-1,ASSRTGRGTEAF
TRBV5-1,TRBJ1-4,ASSLGQSTTNEKLF
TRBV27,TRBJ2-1,ASSRPGLSSYNEQF
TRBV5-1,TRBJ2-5,ASSLGGSQETQY
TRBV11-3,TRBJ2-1,ASSLGSGVTYNEQF
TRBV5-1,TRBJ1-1,ASSPQDTKNTEAF
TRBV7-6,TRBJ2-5,ASSLKGLRQETQY
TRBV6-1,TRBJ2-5,ASSEAFATQETQY
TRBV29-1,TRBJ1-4,SVEAAERGANEKLF
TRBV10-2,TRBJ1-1,ASSDRDTNTEAF
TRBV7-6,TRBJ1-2,ASSLIQDFNYGYT
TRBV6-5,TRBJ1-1,ASSEQGHTEAF
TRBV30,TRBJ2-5,AWRTQGEETQY
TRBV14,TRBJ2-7,ASSPYGLAGSSYEQY
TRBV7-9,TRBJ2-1,ASSSENNEQF
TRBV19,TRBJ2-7,ASSGRDRGLEQY
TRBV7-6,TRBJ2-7,ASSLLFPGQGYEQY
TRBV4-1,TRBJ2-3,ASSQSSAGSTDTQY
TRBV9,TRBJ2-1,ASSVEAGGGNEQF
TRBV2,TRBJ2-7,ASSEARGRREQY
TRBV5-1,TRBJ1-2,ASSLRENYGYT
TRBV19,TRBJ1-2,ASSTNDRGYYGYT
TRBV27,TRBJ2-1,ASSLDHRDPTGNEQF
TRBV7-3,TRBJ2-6,ASSSQDSGANVLT